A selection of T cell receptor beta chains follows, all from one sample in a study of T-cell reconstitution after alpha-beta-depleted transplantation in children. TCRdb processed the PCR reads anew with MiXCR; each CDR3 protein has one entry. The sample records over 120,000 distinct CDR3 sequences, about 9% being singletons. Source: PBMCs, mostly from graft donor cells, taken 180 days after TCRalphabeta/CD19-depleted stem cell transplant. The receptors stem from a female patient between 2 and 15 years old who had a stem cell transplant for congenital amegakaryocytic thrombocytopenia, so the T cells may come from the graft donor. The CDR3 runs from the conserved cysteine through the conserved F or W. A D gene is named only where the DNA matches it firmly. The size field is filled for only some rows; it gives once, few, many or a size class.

CDR3: CASSQENRASSGNTIYF
DNA: TGTGCCAGCAGCCAAGAAAACAGGGCCTCGTCTGGAAACACCATATATTTT
D: NA
V: TRBV14
size: many
J: TRBJ1-3

CDR3: CSARERPEGSYEQYF
DNA: TGCAGTGCTAGAGAACGCCCAGAGGGCTCCTACGAGCAGTACTTC
D: NA
V: TRBV20-1
size: many
J: TRBJ2-7

CDR3: CASSSGGVGYTF
DNA: TGTGCCAGCAGTTCCGGCGGGGTGGGCTACACCTTC
D: NA
V: TRBV27
size: many
J: TRBJ1-2

CDR3: CASSDLTGGSSPLHF
DNA: TGTGCCAGCAGTGATTTAACAGGGGGCAGTTCACCCCTCCACTTT
D: TRBD1
V: TRBV6-1
size: many
J: TRBJ1-6

CDR3: CASRFPGKSRKGNEQFF
DNA: TGCGCCAGCAGATTCCCCGGGAAAAGTCGCAAGGGTAATGAGCAGTTCTTC
D: NA
V: TRBV5-1
size: few
J: TRBJ2-1

CDR3: CASGRLAGLETQYF
DNA: TGTGCCAGCGGTAGACTAGCGGGATTGGAGACCCAGTACTTC
D: TRBD2
V: TRBV2
size: many
J: TRBJ2-5

CDR3: CASSLGHSGSRAVDTQYF
DNA: TGTGCCAGCAGCTTAGGGCATAGCGGATCCCGAGCTGTAGATACGCAGTATTTT
D: NA
V: TRBV7-2
size: many
J: TRBJ2-3

CDR3: CSVPLQGTEAFF
DNA: TGCAGCGTCCCTCTTCAGGGCACTGAAGCTTTCTTT
D: NA
V: TRBV29-1
size: many
J: TRBJ1-1

CDR3: CAWYRGKSNTEAFF
DNA: TGTGCCTGGTACAGGGGGAAATCGAACACTGAAGCTTTCTTT
D: TRBD1
V: TRBV30
size: NA
J: TRBJ1-1

CDR3: CASSLGLAGTSEQYF
DNA: TGTGCCAGCAGCTTAGGTCTAGCGGGAACTAGCGAGCAGTACTTC
D: TRBD2
V: TRBV7-3
size: many
J: TRBJ2-7

CDR3: CASSLGRGYQETQYF
DNA: TGTGCCAGCAGCTTGGGGAGGGGGTACCAAGAGACCCAGTACTTC
D: NA
V: TRBV7-6
size: many
J: TRBJ2-5

CDR3: CASGHHLNEQFF
DNA: TGTGCCTCAGGACATCATCTCAATGAGCAGTTCTTC
D: NA
V: TRBV10-3
size: many
J: TRBJ2-1

CDR3: CASSLGQDFEKLFF
DNA: TGTGCCAGCAGTCTAGGACAGGACTTTGAAAAACTGTTTTTT
D: TRBD1
V: TRBV12-3/TRBV12-4
size: many
J: TRBJ1-4

CDR3: CASSLDSGNTIYF
DNA: TGTGCCAGCAGCTTAGACAGTGGAAACACCATATATTTT
D: NA
V: TRBV5-5
size: many
J: TRBJ1-3

CDR3: CASRLRAPNEKLFF
DNA: TGTGCCAGCAGGCTTCGGGCTCCGAATGAAAAACTGTTTTTT
D: NA
V: TRBV12-3/TRBV12-4
size: many
J: TRBJ1-4

CDR3: CASSLKALANEQFF
DNA: TGTGCCAGCAGCTTGAAAGCACTGGCCAATGAGCAGTTCTTC
D: NA
V: TRBV5-4
size: NA
J: TRBJ2-1

CDR3: CASSLGQTSTDTQYF
DNA: TGCGCCAGCAGCTTGGGACAGACCAGCACAGATACGCAGTATTTT
D: NA
V: TRBV5-1
size: many
J: TRBJ2-3

CDR3: CASSSGGLDTGELFF
DNA: TGTGCCAGCAGTTCCGGGGGGCTGGACACCGGGGAGCTGTTTTTT
D: NA
V: TRBV28
size: NA
J: TRBJ2-2

CDR3: CSARDPLAGGHDTQYF
DNA: TGCAGTGCTAGAGATCCCCTAGCGGGGGGCCACGATACGCAGTATTTT
D: TRBD2
V: TRBV20-1
size: many
J: TRBJ2-3

CDR3: CASSYGGGSYEQYF
DNA: TGTGCCAGCAGCTACGGCGGGGGGTCCTACGAGCAGTACTTC
D: TRBD2
V: TRBV7-2
size: many
J: TRBJ2-7

CDR3: CASSARLAGTSDTQYF
DNA: TGCGCCAGCAGTGCCCGCCTAGCGGGAACCTCAGATACGCAGTATTTT
D: TRBD2
V: TRBV10-1
size: many
J: TRBJ2-3

CDR3: CASSISGSIHNEQFF
DNA: TGTGCCAGTAGTATTAGCGGGAGTATCCACAATGAGCAGTTCTTC
D: TRBD2
V: TRBV19
size: many
J: TRBJ2-1

CDR3: CASSLAVQETQYF
DNA: TGTGCCAGCAGCTTGGCTGTCCAAGAGACCCAGTACTTC
D: NA
V: TRBV11-1
size: many
J: TRBJ2-5

CDR3: CASNRCSYGYTF
DNA: TGCGCCAGCAATCGGTGTTCCTATGGCTACACCTTC
D: NA
V: TRBV5-1
size: many
J: TRBJ1-2

CDR3: CASSTRGLRTEAFF
DNA: TGTGCCAGTAGTACAAGGGGACTGCGAACTGAAGCTTTCTTT
D: NA
V: TRBV19
size: many
J: TRBJ1-1

CDR3: CASSPSRGNQPQHF
DNA: TGTGCCAGCAGTCCCTCCCGGGGCAATCAGCCCCAGCATTTT
D: NA
V: TRBV6-5
size: many
J: TRBJ1-5

CDR3: CASSLGNSVGIEQFF
DNA: TGTGCCAGCAGTTTAGGGAACTCAGTAGGGATTGAGCAGTTCTTC
D: NA
V: TRBV12-3/TRBV12-4
size: many
J: TRBJ2-1

CDR3: CASSLGLAGPTSWYF
DNA: TGTGCCAGCAGTCTGGGACTAGCGGGACCAACCTCATGGTACTTC
D: TRBD2
V: TRBV28
size: many
J: TRBJ2-4

CDR3: CAISEINYEQYF
DNA: TGTGCCATCAGTGAGATAAACTACGAGCAGTACTTC
D: NA
V: TRBV10-3
size: NA
J: TRBJ2-7

CDR3: CASSPPGLAGFETQYF
DNA: TGTGCCAGCAGCCCACCGGGACTAGCGGGATTTGAGACCCAGTACTTC
D: TRBD2
V: TRBV27
size: many
J: TRBJ2-5

CDR3: CASSLVGGGPYEQYF
DNA: TGTGCCAGCAGCTTAGTAGGGGGAGGTCCCTACGAGCAGTACTTC
D: NA
V: TRBV7-9
size: NA
J: TRBJ2-7

CDR3: CASSFRRFQDTQYF
DNA: TGTGCCAGCAGCTTCAGGAGGTTTCAAGATACGCAGTATTTT
D: NA
V: TRBV7-2
size: NA
J: TRBJ2-3